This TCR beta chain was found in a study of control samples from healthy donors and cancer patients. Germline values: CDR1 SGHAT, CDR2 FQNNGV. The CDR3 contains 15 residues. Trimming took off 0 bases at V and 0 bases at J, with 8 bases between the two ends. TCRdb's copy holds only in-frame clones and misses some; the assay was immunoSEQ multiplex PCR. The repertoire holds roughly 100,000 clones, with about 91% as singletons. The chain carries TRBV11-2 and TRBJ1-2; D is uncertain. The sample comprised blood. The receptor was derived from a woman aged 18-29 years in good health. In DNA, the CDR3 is TGTGCCAGCAGCTTAGAAGTCAGCCCTAACTATGGCTACACCTTC. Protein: CASSLEVSPNYGYTF.